The 32 T cell receptor beta chains given below trace back to one sample, sequenced in a study of blood T cell repertoires in COVID-19. Clones were sequenced by immunoSEQ multiplex PCR, and TCRdb holds only the in-frame ones, with some missing. The sample includes around 250,000 clones, around 90% of them seen just once. Sequencing was performed on peripheral blood. Every receptor here comes from a woman between 35 and 50 years old who had recovered from COVID-19.

This chain connects TRBV11-3 to TRBJ2-5; 11 bases are a match to TRBD1. With 6 bases clipped from V and 5 bases from J, the junction kept 8 bases outside the gene matches. CDR3 length: 15 residues. The germline V gene has CDR1 SGHNT and CDR2 YENEEA. CDR3 sequence: CASSQGQGGSETQYF. For the CDR3, the DNA is TGTGCCAGCAGTCAGGGACAGGGGGGATCGGAGACCCAGTACTTC.

This clone was detected only a few times. The CDR3 region is CASSGSSYNEQFF. CDR3 sequence (DNA): TGTGCCAGCAGCGGGAGCTCCTACAATGAGCAGTTCTTC. The J gene is TRBJ2-1, the V gene TRBV9; D call uncertain. Germline V lookup: CDR1 SGDLS, CDR2 YYNGEE. The CDR3 length is 13 residues. The V and J ends lost 3 bases and 0 bases respectively, with 4 bases between them.

V is TRBV30 and J is TRBJ2-1; TRBD2 aligns across 11 bases. The germline V gene encodes CDR1 GTSNPN and CDR2 SVGIG (reference sequence). The CDR3 covers 14 residues. Germline trimming cut 6 bases from V and 0 bases from J; bases unmatched to any gene: 1. The CDR3 coding sequence is TGTGCCTGTACTAGCGGGAGCTCCTACAATGAGCAGTTCTTC. Its protein is CACTSGSSYNEQFF.

This chain links TRBV21-1 with TRBJ2-5; the tabulated D call, TRBD1, remains unverified against the DNA. TRBV21-1 is annotated as a pseudogene. This CDR3 spans 14 amino acids. The CDR3 sequence is CASSKVHIQETQYF. In DNA form, the CDR3 reads TGTGCCAGCAGCAAAGTACACATACAAGAGACCCAGTACTTC.

The rearrangement joins TRBV4-1 to TRBJ2-7; tentatively, D is TRBD1 (5 bases). CDR1 and CDR2 (germline): MGHRA, YSYEKL. The CDR3 has 14 residues. Trimming cost V 3 bases and J 0 bases, with 9 bases left between them. The CDR3 DNA is TGCGCCAGCAGCCAGGCCGACAGCTCCTACGAGCAGTACTTC. Protein product: CASSQADSSYEQYF.

The chain uses TRBV3-1 (or the pseudogene TRBV3-2) and TRBJ2-1; D remains unclear. The V end lost 3 bases, the J end lost 3 bases, and 3 bases lay between the germline ends. Germline V gene lookup returns CDR1 LGHDT and CDR2 YNNKEL (reference sequence). The CDR3 sequence is 12 residues long. DNA for the CDR3: TGTGCCAGCAGCCACGGCTACAATGAGCAGTTCTTC. It translates to CASSHGYNEQFF.

The chain carries TRBV30 and TRBJ1-2; maybe TRBD1 (5 bases). Trimming removed 0 bases from V and 6 bases from J, with 11 bases in between. Germline V gene sequence: CDR1 GTSNPN, CDR2 SVGIG (reference sequence). This CDR3 spans 13 amino acids. CDR3 coding DNA: TGTGCCTGGAGTGTAGGGTCAGGGAATGGCTACACCTTC. This gives the protein CAWSVGSGNGYTF.

This clone was seen only a few times. This chain connects TRBV6-2 or TRBV6-3 to TRBJ2-2; D gene unclear. Trimming took 2 bases from V and 6 from J, leaving 10 bases between them. The CDR3 extends over 14 amino acids. Germline CDR1 reads MNHEY; CDR2 reads SVGEGT. The CDR3 region has the DNA TGTGCCAGCAGTTACACCCGGTCTGCCGGGGAGCTGTTTTTT. Translation: CASSYTRSAGELFF.

This rearrangement joins TRBV5-6 to TRBJ1-5, with unresolved D. V gave up 5 bases and J gave up 3 bases, with 12 bases separating them. The CDR3 has 14 residues. The V gene's germline CDR1 is SGHDT and CDR2 YYEEEE. CDR3 sequence: CASSHGNDNQPQHF. As DNA, the CDR3 is TGTGCCAGCAGTCACGGTAATGACAATCAGCCCCAGCATTTT.

The chain joins TRBV18 to TRBJ2-7; D is possibly TRBD2 (6 bases). Germline V gene sequence: CDR1 KGHSH, CDR2 LQKENI. CDR3 length: 14 residues. Trimming pared 3 bases from V and 4 bases from J, leaving 13 bases between. The CDR3 is CASSPATGRYEQYF. In DNA, the CDR3 is TGTGCCAGCTCACCCGCCACCGGGAGATACGAGCAGTACTTC.

The V call is TRBV20-1, the J call TRBJ2-7, with 7 bases matching TRBD2. In germline, CDR1 is DFQATT, CDR2 SNEGSKA (reference sequence). The CDR3 has 12 amino acids. Losses at the gene ends were 3 bases for V and 3 bases for J; bases not matched to a gene: 2. The CDR3, as DNA: TGCAGTGCTAGTTCGGGGGGCTACGAGCAGTACTTC. Translation gives CSASSGGYEQYF.

The V call is TRBV10-3, the J call TRBJ1-2; TRBD1 matches 9 bases. The length of the CDR3 is 13 residues. In germline, CDR1 is ENHRY, CDR2 SYGVKD. J gave up 1 base and V 10 bases, and 4 bases lay outside the gene matches. In DNA form, the CDR3 reads TGTGCCACCCGGGACAGGGATAACTATGGCTACACCTTC. The encoded protein is CATRDRDNYGYTF.

The chain has TRBV5-1 and TRBJ1-1; D perhaps matches TRBD1 (5 bases). This CDR3 is 16 amino acids long. V was pared by 4 bases and J by 2 bases, with 18 bases between. The V gene's germline CDR1 is SGHRS and CDR2 YFSETQ. The CDR3 nucleotides are TGCGCCAGCAGCCTTCAGGGCCCGATGTCAAACACTGAAGCTTTCTTT. Its protein product is CASSLQGPMSNTEAFF.

The CDR3 DNA sequence: TGTGCCAGCAGCCCCGGGACAGCAGCCTACGAGCAGTACTTC. This codes for CASSPGTAAYEQYF. The J gene is TRBJ2-7, the V gene TRBV9; 7 positions agree with TRBD1. Germline V gene data show CDR1 as SGDLS and CDR2 as YYNGEE. The CDR3 covers 14 residues. Unmatched junction bases numbered 6, after V lost 4 bases and J lost 2 bases.

J is TRBJ2-7 and V is TRBV21-1; the D call of TRBD1 is as the table states it, not checked on the DNA. TRBV21-1 is marked as a pseudogene. This CDR3 region has 16 residues. The CDR3 DNA reads as TGTGCCAGCAGCAAACCTTTAGGGACAGGGGTCTACGAGCAGTACTTC. Protein sequence: CASSKPLGTGVYEQYF.

This chain links TRBV6-2 or TRBV6-3 with TRBJ2-1; 8 bases line up with TRBD2. V dropped 4 bases and J dropped 6; count of bases not matched to a gene: 14. The CDR3 consists of 17 residues. CDR1 and CDR2 from the germline V gene are MNHEY and SVGEGT. Written as DNA, the CDR3 is TGTGCCAGCAGTTCTCAAAATAGCGGGACGTTCAGCAATGAGCAGTTCTTC. Protein sequence: CASSSQNSGTFSNEQFF.

The gene calls are TRBV30 and TRBJ2-3; D is unclear. The CDR3 is made up of 14 amino acids. V gave up 0 bases and J gave up 1 base, with 8 bases separating them. Germline values: CDR1 GTSNPN, CDR2 SVGIG (reference sequence). The CDR3 sequence is CAWSVNFGTDTQYF. In DNA, the CDR3 is TGTGCCTGGAGTGTAAACTTCGGCACAGATACGCAGTATTTT.

The J gene is TRBJ2-3, the V gene TRBV5-1, with no clear D. Germline V CDR1 and CDR2: SGHRS, YFSETQ. This CDR3 has 15 amino acids. Trimming removed 0 bases from V and 4 bases from J, with 12 bases in between. In nucleotides, the CDR3 is TGCGCCAGCAGCTTGGGCGGCAGTTACGCAGATACGCAGTATTTT. It translates to CASSLGGSYADTQYF.

V and J are TRBV11-3 and TRBJ2-7, with a possible D match to TRBD1 (6 bases). This CDR3 has 14 residues. The germline CDR1 and CDR2 sequences are SGHNT and YENEEA. V gave up 4 bases and J gave up 2 bases, with 12 bases separating them. The CDR3 nucleotides are TGTGCCAGCAGCTCGGACCCAGGGGCCTACGAGCAGTACTTC. Translating it yields CASSSDPGAYEQYF. Combining the CDR3 with reference TRBV11-3 and TRBJ2-7 gives the whole variable domain EAGVVQSPRYKIIEKKQPVAFWCNPISGHNTLYWYLQNLGQGPELLIRYENEEAVDDSQLPKDRFSAERLKGVDSTLKIQPAELGDSAVYLCASSSDPGAYEQYFGPGTRLTVT.

The chain uses TRBV5-6 and TRBJ1-1; TRBD1 is a possible D gene (5 bases). The V gene lost 2 bases and the J gene lost 1 base, with 9 bases spanning the gap. This CDR3 comprises 14 residues. Per the germline V gene, CDR1 is SGHDT and CDR2 is YYEEEE. Here the CDR3 DNA reads TGTGCCAGCAGCTTTCAGGGTACGAACACTGAAGCTTTCTTT. Translation gives CASSFQGTNTEAFF.

The chain employs TRBV3-1 (or the pseudogene TRBV3-2) and TRBJ2-1; 11 nucleotides agree with TRBD2. CDR1 is LGHDT, CDR2 YNNKEL, per germline (reference sequence). The trim removed 4 bases at V and 7 bases at J, leaving 9 bases unmatched. This CDR3 contains 16 residues. CDR3 sequence: CASSLRGTSGGNEQFF. The CDR3, as DNA: TGTGCCAGCAGCCTCCGAGGGACTAGCGGTGGGAATGAGCAGTTCTTC.

This chain joins TRBV27 and TRBJ2-3, with 9 nucleotides matching TRBD1. CDR1 is MNHEY and CDR2 is SMNVEV in the germline V gene (reference sequence). After removal of 5 bases from V and 3 bases from J, the junction contained 9 bases not matched to a gene. The CDR3 consists of 16 residues. The CDR3 DNA sequence: TGTGCCAGCAGTGAACCCGGGACAGGGATTACAGATACGCAGTATTTT. Its protein is CASSEPGTGITDTQYF.

The V call is TRBV5-5, the J call TRBJ2-7; 9 nucleotides align to TRBD2. CDR1 and CDR2 from the germline V gene are SGHKS and YYEKEE (reference sequence). J gave up 3 bases and V 0 bases, and 4 bases lay outside the gene matches. The CDR3 is made up of 15 amino acids. DNA for the CDR3: TGTGCCAGCAGCTTGGCTAGCGGGGCCTACTACGAGCAGTACTTC. Its protein is CASSLASGAYYEQYF.

V is TRBV14 and J is TRBJ2-1, with 10 positions matching TRBD2. The CDR3 length is 15 residues. Germline V gene lookup returns CDR1 SGHDN and CDR2 FVKESK. The ends lost 6 bases at V and 4 bases at J; junction bases unmatched: 6. In DNA form, the CDR3 reads TGTGCCAGCAGACTGACGGGACTAGCGTACAATGAGCAGTTCTTC. It encodes CASRLTGLAYNEQFF.

The rearrangement joins TRBV28 to TRBJ2-7, with a tentative D call TRBD2 (6 bases). The germline V and J ends were trimmed by 5 bases and 0 bases, with 17 bases remaining between them. Looked up from germline, CDR1 is MDHEN and CDR2 is SYDVKM. This CDR3 is 16 amino acids long. DNA for the CDR3: TGTGCCAGCAGTCCTTCGGACTACCGGAGCTCCTACGAGCAGTACTTC. The encoded protein is CASSPSDYRSSYEQYF.

Comments on this clone: The identical CDR3 is also encoded by other nucleotide sequences in the sample. The chain is built from TRBV5-4 and TRBJ2-1, with 14 bases lining up with TRBD2. The V gene's germline CDR1 is SGHNT and CDR2 YYREEE (reference sequence). The CDR3 runs 17 residues. J lost 4 bases, V lost 3 bases, and 6 bases had no gene match. CDR3 loop: CASSSGLAGVVYNEQFF. In DNA form, the CDR3 reads TGTGCCAGCAGCTCGGGACTAGCGGGAGTGGTGTACAATGAGCAGTTCTTC.

The rearrangement links TRBV4-1 to TRBJ1-1; 7 nucleotides agree with TRBD1. CDR3 length equals 16 residues. CDR1 and CDR2 (germline): MGHRA, YSYEKL. Losses at the gene ends were 1 base for V and 0 bases for J; bases not matched to a gene: 5. CDR3 in amino acids: CASSQGRGWVNTEAFF. The CDR3 coding sequence is TGCGCCAGCAGCCAAGGCAGGGGGTGGGTGAACACTGAAGCTTTCTTT.

The chain has TRBV2 and TRBJ1-1, with D unclear. CDR1 and CDR2 from the germline V gene are SNHLY and FYNNEI. V lost 6 bases and J 5 bases, leaving 16 bases between the germline ends. The length of the CDR3 is 14 residues. In nucleotides, the CDR3 is TGTGCCAGCAGGAGAGACATGTTCGGTACTGAAGCTTTCTTT. Its protein is CASRRDMFGTEAFF. Filled out from reference TRBV2 and TRBJ1-1, the complete variable domain reads EPEVTQTPSHQVTQMGQEVILRCVPISNHLYFYWYRQILGQKVEFLVSFYNNEISEKSEIFDDQFSVERPDGSNFTLKIRSTKLEDSAMYFCASRRDMFGTEAFFGQGTRLTVV.

The CDR3 protein is CASSPGSGYEETQYF. CDR3 DNA: TGTGCCAGCAGCCCAGGCTCGGGATATGAGGAGACCCAGTACTTC. The V call is TRBV5-8, the J call TRBJ2-5, with D maybe TRBD2 (5 bases). The germline V gene encodes CDR1 SGHTS and CDR2 YDEGEE. Trimming shortened V by 4 bases and J by 5 bases, and 18 bases separated the two germline ends. This CDR3 comprises 15 residues.

This clone was seen more than once but under ten times. The chain is built from TRBV7-8 and TRBJ2-5; 9 nucleotides align to TRBD2. The CDR3 sequence is 15 residues long. J gave up 4 bases and V 0 bases, and 3 bases lay outside the gene matches. Per germline, CDR1 SGHVS and CDR2 FQNEAQ. CDR3 sequence: CASSLAGLAPETQYF. The CDR3 region has the DNA TGTGCCAGCAGCTTAGCGGGACTAGCCCCAGAGACCCAGTACTTC. The full variable domain, its missing parts supplied by reference TRBV7-8 and TRBJ2-5, is GAGVSQSPRYKVAKRGQDVALRCDPISGHVSLFWYQQALGQGPEFLTYFQNEAQLDKSGLPSDRFFAERPEGSVSTLKIQRTQQEDSAVYLCASSLAGLAPETQYFGPGTRLLVL.

The V gene is TRBV7-3, the J gene TRBJ2-1, with TRBD1 matching 10 bases. The CDR3 is 14 residues long. J was trimmed by 7 bases and V by 5 bases; bases with no gene match: 5. Germline V gives CDR1 SGHTA, CDR2 FQGTGA. The DNA for the CDR3 is TGTGCCAGCAGCCGCGACAGGGGGCCGAATGAGCAGTTCTTC. Translating it yields CASSRDRGPNEQFF. Filled out from reference TRBV7-3 and TRBJ2-1, the complete variable domain reads GAGVSQTPSNKVTEKGKYVELRCDPISGHTALYWYRQSLGQGPEFLIYFQGTGAADDSGLPNDRFFAVRPEGSVSTLKIQRTERGDSAVYLCASSRDRGPNEQFFGPGTRLTVL.

The genes are TRBV4-2 and TRBJ2-7; 7 bases are shared with TRBD2. This CDR3 is 15 amino acids long. Germline loops: CDR1 LGHNA, CDR2 YNFKEQ. J lost 7 bases, V lost 4 bases, and 13 bases had no gene match. The CDR3 loop reads CASSRLAGDRREQYF. As DNA, the CDR3 is TGTGCCAGCAGCCGCCTGGCGGGAGATAGAAGGGAGCAGTACTTC.